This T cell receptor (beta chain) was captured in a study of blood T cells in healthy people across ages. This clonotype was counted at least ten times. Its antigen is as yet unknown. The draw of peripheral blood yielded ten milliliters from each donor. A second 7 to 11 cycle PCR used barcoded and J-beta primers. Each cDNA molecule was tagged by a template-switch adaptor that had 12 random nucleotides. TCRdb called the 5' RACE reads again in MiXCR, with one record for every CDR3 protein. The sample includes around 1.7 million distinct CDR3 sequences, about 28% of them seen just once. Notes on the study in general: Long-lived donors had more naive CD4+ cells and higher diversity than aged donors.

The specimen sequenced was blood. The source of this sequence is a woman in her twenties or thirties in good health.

The CDR3 sequence is CASSSLLWMGGYTF. The CDR3 region has the DNA TGTGCCAGCAGTTCCCTCCTCTGGATGGGAGGCTACACCTTC. V and J are TRBV12-3 or TRBV12-4 and TRBJ1-2; unclear D gene. With 4 bases removed from V and 8 bases from J, the gap between germline ends came to 17 bases. The CDR3 contains 14 residues.